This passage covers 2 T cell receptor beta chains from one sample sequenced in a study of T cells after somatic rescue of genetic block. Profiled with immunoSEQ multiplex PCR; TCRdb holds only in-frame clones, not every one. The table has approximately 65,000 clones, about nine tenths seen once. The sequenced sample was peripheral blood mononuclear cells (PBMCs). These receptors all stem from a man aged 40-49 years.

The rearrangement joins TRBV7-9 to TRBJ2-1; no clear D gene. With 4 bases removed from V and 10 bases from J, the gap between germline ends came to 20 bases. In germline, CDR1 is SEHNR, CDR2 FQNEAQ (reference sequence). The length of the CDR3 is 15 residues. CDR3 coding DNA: TGTGCCAGCAGCTCCAAACTCACGCCCCAGCACGAGCAGTTCTTC. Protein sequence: CASSSKLTPQHEQFF.

CDR3 protein: CASSHGRGTADTQYF. CDR3 in DNA: TGTGCCAGCAGCCACGGGCGGGGGACCGCAGATACGCAGTATTTT. The chain couples TRBV7-3 to TRBJ2-3, with 7 positions matching TRBD2. The CDR3 runs to 15 residues. V dropped 5 bases and J dropped 4; count of bases not matched to a gene: 9. Looked up from germline, CDR1 is SGHTA and CDR2 is FQGTGA.